The 25 T cell receptor beta chains below come from one sample, sequenced in a study of radiotherapy plus CTLA-4 blockade in lung cancer (dated by TCRdb to 2016 to 2018). Receptor libraries were prepared by the immunoSEQ multiplex PCR assay. TCRdb's version of the immuneACCESS table is confined to in-frame rearrangements and falls short of the full clone set. An unresolved V gene accounts for under half of the shortfall where checked; the remainder is of unknown origin. Recorded for this sample are 50,000 to 70,000 clones; around 80% of them occurred a single time. 6.1% of the sample is held by the ten biggest clonotypes. Sequenced here: peripheral blood, sampled from a patient treated with radiotherapy plus ipilimumab. The receptors here all came from a human donor with non-small cell lung cancer whose response to radiotherapy plus ipilimumab could not be evaluated.

The chain joins TRBV29-1 to TRBJ1-1; D possibly corresponds to TRBD1 (5 bases). Germline V lookup: CDR1 SQVTM, CDR2 ANQGSEA. The CDR3 sequence is 13 residues long. The V and J ends lost 3 bases and 5 bases respectively, with 13 bases between them. The CDR3 reads CSVDGGGVTEAFF. CDR3 in DNA: TGCAGCGTTGACGGAGGAGGGGTTACTGAAGCTTTCTTT.

This clone was seen only a few times. The chain carries TRBV5-6 and TRBJ1-5; TRBD1 is a possible D gene (5 bases). CDR3 length: 15 amino acids. Germline CDR1 is SGHDT and CDR2 is YYEEEE. Trimming removed 8 bases at V and 3 bases at J, with 18 bases between. The CDR3: CARGLGGRVNQPQHF. Here the CDR3 DNA reads TGTGCCAGAGGACTTGGGGGGAGGGTCAATCAGCCCCAGCATTTT.

The V gene is TRBV6-4, the J gene TRBJ1-2; 7 nucleotides line up with TRBD1. V lost 9 bases, J lost 8 bases, and 15 bases stayed unmatched. The CDR3 spans 14 residues. Looked up from germline, CDR1 is MRHNA and CDR2 is SNTAGT. The CDR3: CARAEDRPLGGYTF. As DNA, the CDR3 is TGTGCCAGAGCCGAGGACAGGCCCTTGGGGGGCTACACCTTC.

The V gene is TRBV15, the J gene TRBJ1-2, with 7 positions matching TRBD1. This CDR3 has 15 residues. Trimming cost V 0 bases and J 4 bases; bases outside gene matches: 5. The germline CDR1 and CDR2 sequences are LNHNV and YYDKDF (reference sequence). The CDR3 spells CATSRDIGTAYGYTF. The CDR3 DNA follows: TGTGCCACCAGCAGAGATATTGGGACAGCCTATGGCTACACCTTC.

This chain joins TRBV7-6 and TRBJ2-5, with no clear D. V lost 5 bases and J lost 2, with 6 bases in between. Germline lookup yields CDR1 SGHVS and CDR2 FNYEAQ. The CDR3 consists of 12 residues. The CDR3 DNA is TGTGCCAGCAGCGCGCATCAAGAGACCCAGTACTTC. Its protein is CASSAHQETQYF. Drawing the rest from reference TRBV7-6 and TRBJ2-5, the complete variable domain is GAGVSQSPRYKVTKRGQDVALRCDPISGHVSLYWYRQALGQGPEFLTYFNYEAQQDKSGLPNDRFSAERPEGSISTLTIQRTEQRDSAMYRCASSAHQETQYFGPGTRLLVL.

V usage is TRBV10-2 and J usage is TRBJ1-4; 8 nucleotides line up with TRBD1. CDR1 and CDR2 (germline): WSHSY, SAAADI. This CDR3 comprises 14 residues. V was clipped by 6 bases and J by 3 bases; unmatched bases: 3. The CDR3 is CASRTGAANEKLFF. For the CDR3, the DNA is TGCGCCAGCAGGACAGGGGCGGCTAATGAAAAACTGTTTTTT.

This rearrangement joins TRBV7-9 to TRBJ2-7, with a possible D match to TRBD1 (6 bases). CDR1 and CDR2 from the germline V gene are SEHNR and FQNEAQ (reference sequence). The CDR3 totals 12 residues. Trimming cost V 5 bases and J 7 bases, with 12 bases left between them. The CDR3 here is CASSPDRKEQYF. In DNA form, the CDR3 reads TGTGCCAGCAGCCCCGACAGGAAAGAGCAGTACTTC.

The chain carries TRBV28 and TRBJ1-1; 8 positions agree with TRBD1. CDR3 length: 14 amino acids. The V segment lost 7 bases and the J segment 1 base; nucleotides outside the gene matches: 5. Germline V gene sequence: CDR1 MDHEN, CDR2 SYDVKM. The CDR3 DNA reads TGTGCCAGCATCGGACAGGGAGAGAACACTGAAGCTTTCTTT. It encodes CASIGQGENTEAFF.

The chain combines TRBV23-1 with TRBJ2-3; 8 nucleotides line up with TRBD2. TRBV23-1 is marked as an open reading frame, function uncertain. Trimming at V came to 2 bases and at J to 7 bases, leaving 17 bases not matched to a gene. The CDR3 totals 18 residues. The chain's CDR3 is CASSQSPPGLGGRHTQYF. The CDR3 bases are TGCGCCAGCAGTCAAAGTCCACCGGGACTAGGGGGTCGGCATACGCAGTATTTT.

The chain combines TRBV18 with TRBJ1-2, with 12 bases matching TRBD1. Looked up from germline, CDR1 is KGHSH and CDR2 is LQKENI. The junction had 1 base not matched to a gene; V was cut back by 0 bases and J by 5 bases. CDR3 length: 15 amino acids. CDR3 amino acids: CASSPPGQGAYGYTF. CDR3 coding DNA: TGTGCCAGCTCACCACCGGGACAGGGGGCATATGGCTACACCTTC.

V is TRBV14 and J is TRBJ2-2; 8 bases fit TRBD2. With 3 bases clipped from V and 6 bases from J, the junction kept 6 bases outside the gene matches. CDR3 length: 15 amino acids. CDR1 and CDR2 from the germline V gene are SGHDN and FVKESK. CDR3 sequence (DNA): TGTGCCAGCAGCCAGCCGGGACTAGACGCCGGGGAGCTGTTTTTT. Its translation is CASSQPGLDAGELFF.

The chain couples TRBV5-6 to TRBJ2-3, with a possible D match to TRBD2 (6 bases). CDR1 is SGHDT and CDR2 is YYEEEE in the germline V gene. This CDR3 is built from 13 residues. Deletions cut 7 bases from V and 4 bases from J, with 13 bases between. The CDR3 protein is CASGGSGADTQYF. For the CDR3, the DNA is TGTGCCAGCGGGGGGTCTGGGGCAGATACGCAGTATTTT. Based on the CDR3 plus reference TRBV5-6 and TRBJ2-3, the full variable domain is DAGVTQSPTHLIKTRGQQVTLRCSPKSGHDTVSWYQQALGQGPQFIFQYYEEEERQRGNFPDRFSGHQFPNYSSELNVNALLLGDSALYLCASGGSGADTQYFGPGTRLTVL.

The chain links TRBV5-1 to TRBJ2-7, with D perhaps TRBD2 (5 bases). Between the trimmed V and J ends, which lost 2 bases and 2 bases, there was a span of 8 bases. The CDR3 consists of 13 residues. Germline assignment: CDR1 SGHRS and CDR2 YFSETQ. The CDR3 spells CASSLAGTYEQYF. In DNA, the CDR3 is TGCGCCAGCAGCTTAGCCGGGACCTACGAGCAGTACTTC.

This rearrangement joins TRBV19 to TRBJ1-2, with D unresolved. There are 17 residues in the CDR3. Trimming removed 4 bases from V and 4 bases from J, with 22 bases in between. Germline V gene data show CDR1 as LNHDA and CDR2 as SQIVND (reference sequence). The CDR3 reads CASSTGLFEVEGYGYTF. In DNA, the CDR3 is TGTGCCAGTAGTACCGGCCTCTTCGAGGTTGAAGGCTATGGCTACACCTTC.

This clone came up a few times. The chain is built from TRBV6-5 and TRBJ1-3; TRBD1 is a possible D gene (6 bases). This CDR3 contains 16 residues. CDR1 is MNHEY, CDR2 SVGAGI, per germline. V was cut by 2 bases and J by 0 bases, with 11 bases left in between. CDR3 in DNA: TGTGCCAGCAGTTACGGGGGGGCTTTCTCTGGAAACACCATATATTTT. Encoded protein: CASSYGGAFSGNTIYF.

V usage is TRBV13 and J usage is TRBJ2-1; D is possibly TRBD1 (5 bases). V shed 5 bases and J shed 3 bases, with 11 bases lying between them. The CDR3 spans 14 residues. Germline loops: CDR1 PRHDT, CDR2 FYEKMQ (reference sequence). CDR3 sequence (DNA): TGTGCCAGCAGCCCTTATGACAGCTACAATGAGCAGTTCTTC. It codes for CASSPYDSYNEQFF.

This chain links TRBV28 with TRBJ1-2, with 7 bases lining up with TRBD1. V shed 3 bases, J shed 2 bases, and the junction held 0 bases outside the gene matches. CDR1 is MDHEN, CDR2 SYDVKM, per germline. CDR3 length equals 13 residues. The CDR3: CASSLDRNYGYTF. CDR3 coding DNA: TGTGCCAGCAGTTTGGACAGGAACTATGGCTACACCTTC.

CDR3 region: CASSLDSWGSEQFF. The DNA of the CDR3 is TGCGCCAGCAGCTTGGACTCCTGGGGCAGTGAGCAGTTCTTC. The rearrangement links TRBV5-1 to TRBJ2-1; weak D call: TRBD1 (5 bases). CDR1 is SGHRS, CDR2 YFSETQ, per germline. CDR3 length equals 14 residues. V lost 0 bases and J 9 bases, leaving 13 bases between the germline ends.

The chain is built from TRBV7-2 and TRBJ2-5; TRBD2 agrees at 10 bases. Trimming removed 5 bases from V and 4 bases from J; junction bases left unmatched: 10. The CDR3 extends over 16 amino acids. Germline CDR1 reads SGHTA; CDR2 reads FQGNSA. The CDR3 DNA reads TGTGCCAGCAGCCCCCTTTCAGCGGGGGGGAGAGAGACCCAGTACTTC. Translation: CASSPLSAGGRETQYF.

CDR3 amino acids: CASSLARDTQYF. The CDR3 DNA is TGTGCCAGCAGCTTAGCGAGAGATACGCAGTATTTT. The chain links TRBV7-9 to TRBJ2-3, with unresolved D. The CDR3 totals 12 residues. CDR1 SEHNR and CDR2 FQNEAQ come from the germline V gene (reference sequence). V shed 0 bases and J shed 5 bases, with 3 bases lying between them.

The V call is TRBV5-4, the J call TRBJ2-3; 8 bases fit TRBD2. Per the germline V gene, CDR1 is SGHNT and CDR2 is YYREEE (reference sequence). The V gene end was trimmed by 1 base and the J gene end by 3 bases; junction bases not matched to a gene: 1. The CDR3 totals 14 residues. The CDR3 here is CASSLRGGTDTQYF. The DNA of the CDR3 is TGTGCCAGCAGCTTGCGCGGGGGGACAGATACGCAGTATTTT.

V and J are TRBV25-1 and TRBJ2-1; unclear D gene. Between the trimmed V and J ends, which lost 0 bases and 9 bases, there was a span of 3 bases. Germline assignment: CDR1 MGHDK and CDR2 SYGVNS. CDR3 length: 11 residues. The CDR3 nucleotides are TGTGCCAGCAGTGAATACTTTGAGCAGTTCTTC. Protein sequence: CASSEYFEQFF.

This clone was seen more than once but under ten times. The rearrangement joins TRBV5-4 to TRBJ1-4, with 7 bases matching TRBD1. The CDR3 length is 15 residues. Germline loops: CDR1 SGHNT, CDR2 YYREEE (reference sequence). The trim removed 4 bases at V and 0 bases at J, leaving 3 bases unmatched. The CDR3: CASSKGTATNEKLFF. CDR3 DNA sequence: TGTGCCAGCAGCAAGGGGACAGCAACTAATGAAAAACTGTTTTTT.

The rearrangement links TRBV5-4 to TRBJ2-1; 12 nucleotides align to TRBD1. The CDR3 has 17 residues. The V gene end was trimmed by 5 bases and the J gene end by 14 bases; junction bases not matched to a gene: 20. Germline V CDR1 and CDR2: SGHNT, YYREEE (reference sequence). CDR3 DNA sequence: TGTGCCAGCAGGCGGGATCCGGGACAGGGGGCTAGCGGGGTGGAGTTCTTC. It specifies CASRRDPGQGASGVEFF.

For the CDR3, the DNA is TGTGCCAGCAGCGCTACAGCGAACACTGAAGCTTTCTTT. This translates into CASSATANTEAFF. This chain connects TRBV7-2 to TRBJ1-1; D uncertain. The CDR3 contains 13 residues. Germline CDR1 and CDR2: SGHTA and FQGNSA. V lost 5 bases and J lost 1, with 8 bases in between. The complete variable domain, with remaining parts taken from reference TRBV7-2 and TRBJ1-1, reads GAGVSQSPSNKVTEKGKDVELRCDPISGHTALYWYRQSLGQGLEFLIYFQGNSAPDKSGLPSDRFSAERTGGSVSTLTIQRTQQEDSAVYLCASSATANTEAFFGQGTRLTVV.